This TCR beta chain was captured in a study of T cells after yellow fever vaccination. Study-wide background: Preparation of the low-cell-number fractions used SMART-Seq v4 Ultra Low Input.

They built TCR cDNA with 5'RACE template switching, a step that put in a universal primer site and UMIs. TCRdb ran MiXCR on the 5' RACE reads and lists one entry per CDR3 protein. The table records 96,000 or so distinct CDR3 sequences, 8.9% of them present only once. This CDR3 is 15 amino acids long. The germline gives CDR1 MGHRA, CDR2 YSYEKL. Trimming removed 0 bases from V and 2 bases from J, with 10 bases in between. Findings of the study overall: Most clones from primary vaccination resurfaced after the booster (roughly 96% CD4, less than 90% CD8). One caveat is that FACS-sorted repertoires could contain abundant clonotypes contaminating from the bulk population.

The TCR originated in a man younger than 35 who received the YFV17D yellow fever vaccine. The chain employs TRBV4-1 and TRBJ1-2; no clear D. Sequenced here: CD8+ T cells not binding an NS4B(214-222) dextramer, sorted from PBMCs, sampled less than 16 days after the first yellow fever vaccination. The CDR3 reads CASSQENGGNYGYTF. In DNA form, the CDR3 reads TGCGCCAGCAGCCAAGAGAATGGAGGAAACTATGGCTACACCTTC.